Below are 30 T cell receptor beta chains sequenced from a single sample in a study of shared clonotypes between healthy human individuals. Clones were sequenced by immunoSEQ multiplex PCR, and TCRdb holds only the in-frame ones, with some missing. The sample contains roughly 2.5 million clones, just over 90% of which appear only once. Sequenced sample: naive CD4+ T cells sorted from blood. Subset denoted: CD45RA+ positively selected. These receptors came from a man aged 18 to 29 in good health.

In the case of this clone: Other DNA sequences within the sample encode an identical CDR3. The chain recombines TRBV7-2 with TRBJ1-2, with D possibly being TRBD1 (6 bases). CDR3 length: 14 residues. The V end was cut by 5 bases, the J end by 4 bases, with 14 bases between. Germline V CDR1 and CDR2: SGHTA, FQGNSA. The CDR3 DNA follows: TGTGCCAGCAGCCCGCCCGGGGGCGTCTATGGCTACACCTTC. Translation: CASSPPGGVYGYTF.

The chain employs TRBV9 and TRBJ1-5; D not resolved. The CDR3 has 18 residues. Germline lookup yields CDR1 SGDLS and CDR2 YYNGEE. V was trimmed by 3 bases and J by 0 bases, leaving 19 bases between them. The CDR3 DNA follows: TGTGCCAGCAGCGACCCTAAACAGCCTCCAAATAGCAATCAGCCCCAGCATTTT. Its protein is CASSDPKQPPNSNQPQHF. Full variable domain (missing parts from reference TRBV9 and TRBJ1-5): DSGVTQTPKHLITATGQRVTLRCSPRSGDLSVYWYQQSLDQGLQFLIQYYNGEERAKGNILERFSAQQFPDLHSELNLSSLELGDSALYFCASSDPKQPPNSNQPQHFGDGTRLSIL.

The V and J genes are TRBV4-1 and TRBJ2-2; D assignment may be TRBD1 or TRBD2 (5 bases each). V dropped 0 bases and J dropped 8 bases, with 19 bases sitting between them. The CDR3 length is 17 residues. Germline V lookup: CDR1 MGHRA, CDR2 YSYEKL. As DNA, the CDR3 is TGCGCCAGCAGCCAAGAGAGAACGAGGGACGGCGTGGGGGAGCTGTTTTTT. Translating gives CASSQERTRDGVGELFF.

The chain couples TRBV18 to TRBJ2-1; the match to TRBD2 covers 8 bases. Germline values: CDR1 KGHSH, CDR2 LQKENI. The CDR3 extends over 15 amino acids. The ends lost 5 bases at V and 2 bases at J; junction bases unmatched: 5. CDR3 sequence reads: CASSESSGPYNEQFF. The CDR3, as DNA: TGTGCCAGCTCAGAGTCTAGCGGGCCCTACAATGAGCAGTTCTTC.

V is TRBV30 and J is TRBJ1-4; maybe TRBD1 (5 bases). The length of the CDR3 is 15 residues. The germline V gene has CDR1 GTSNPN and CDR2 SVGIG (reference sequence). Deletions cut 3 bases from V and 7 bases from J, with 18 bases between. The CDR3 sequence is CAWRATGLGGEKLFF. As DNA, the CDR3 is TGTGCCTGGAGAGCCACAGGACTTGGAGGTGAAAAACTGTTTTTT.

Notes on this clone: The same CDR3 also results from other DNA sequences found in this sample. The chain carries TRBV10-3 and TRBJ2-5, with D perhaps matching TRBD1 or TRBD2 (5 bases each). Germline V CDR1 and CDR2: ENHRY, SYGVKD. Trimming removed 0 bases at V and 1 base at J, with 6 bases between. There are 14 residues in the CDR3. The CDR3 coding sequence is TGTGCCATCAGTGAGTCGGGGACCCAAGAGACCCAGTACTTC. This translates into CAISESGTQETQYF.

J is TRBJ1-1 and V is TRBV7-8; a weak D match, TRBD1 (5 bases). Deletions cut 5 bases from V and 0 bases from J, with 10 bases between. This CDR3 contains 14 residues. The germline CDR1 and CDR2 sequences are SGHVS and FQNEAQ. The DNA for the CDR3 is TGTGCCAGCAGCACCGGACAAATGAACACTGAAGCTTTCTTT. Translated: CASSTGQMNTEAFF.

The rearrangement uses TRBV5-8 and TRBJ2-7, with 7 bases lining up with TRBD1. Germline V gives CDR1 SGHTS, CDR2 YDEGEE. The CDR3 has 15 residues. V was clipped by 4 bases and J by 2 bases; unmatched bases: 9. In DNA, the CDR3 is TGTGCCAGCAGCACCGGACAGGCGCCGACCTACGAGCAGTACTTC. It codes for CASSTGQAPTYEQYF.

This chain connects TRBV27 to TRBJ1-2; D possibly corresponds to TRBD1 (5 bases). The V end lost 6 bases, the J end lost 4 bases, and 21 bases lay between the germline ends. The CDR3 sequence is 16 residues long. The germline CDR1 and CDR2 sequences are MNHEY and SMNVEV (reference sequence). The CDR3 coding sequence is TGTGCCAGCAGGCCCGGGGACCCGTCACACATCTATGGCTACACCTTC. This encodes CASRPGDPSHIYGYTF.

The gene calls are TRBV28 and TRBJ2-1, with D maybe TRBD1 (6 bases). This CDR3 region has 12 residues. Trimming cost V 5 bases and J 13 bases, with 15 bases left between them. CDR1 MDHEN and CDR2 SYDVKM come from the germline V gene. CDR3 sequence: CASSLLGGGQFF. As DNA, the CDR3 is TGTGCCAGCAGTCTCCTTGGGGGCGGACAGTTCTTC.

The chain has TRBV5-1 and TRBJ2-3, with 8 positions matching TRBD1. The CDR3 extends over 15 amino acids. Germline assignment: CDR1 SGHRS and CDR2 YFSETQ. The trim removed 2 bases at V and 3 bases at J, leaving 5 bases unmatched. CDR3 nucleotide sequence: TGCGCCAGCAGCTTACGCAGGGGGCAAACAGATACGCAGTATTTT. Amino acid sequence: CASSLRRGQTDTQYF. The whole variable domain, remainder taken from reference TRBV5-1 and TRBJ2-3, is KAGVTQTPRYLIKTRGQQVTLSCSPISGHRSVSWYQQTPGQGLQFLFEYFSETQRNKGNFPGRFSGRQFSNSRSEMNVSTLELGDSALYLCASSLRRGQTDTQYFGPGTRLTVL.

J is TRBJ1-3 and V is TRBV30; tentative D call: TRBD1 (6 bases). V lost 0 bases to trimming and J lost 0 bases, with 12 bases between them. The CDR3 sequence is 16 residues long. Germline values: CDR1 GTSNPN, CDR2 SVGIG (reference sequence). The CDR3: CAWSVGGPASGNTIYF. The DNA for the CDR3 is TGTGCCTGGAGTGTAGGGGGACCGGCCTCTGGAAACACCATATATTTT.

The chain is built from TRBV10-1 and TRBJ2-4; D gene uncertain. The CDR3 has 13 residues. The V gene's germline CDR1 is WNHNN and CDR2 SYGVQD (reference sequence). V lost 4 bases, J lost 7 bases, and 11 bases lay in between. The CDR3 sequence: CASSVTLGNIQYF. For the CDR3, the DNA is TGCGCCAGCAGTGTGACATTGGGGAACATTCAGTACTTC.

The V call is TRBV7-2, the J call TRBJ2-5; TRBD1 matches at 8 bases. Germline assignment: CDR1 SGHTA and CDR2 FQGNSA. J was trimmed by 2 bases and V by 5 bases; bases with no gene match: 16. The CDR3 is 18 residues long. The CDR3 nucleotides read TGTGCCAGCAGCCCCGCTACAAGAAGACAGGGGCCACAAGAGACCCAGTACTTC. It yields the protein CASSPATRRQGPQETQYF.

This sequence joins TRBV7-2 and TRBJ1-2; D is possibly TRBD1 (6 bases). The CDR3 loop spans 18 amino acids. V lost 2 bases to trimming and J lost 8 bases, with 27 bases between them. Per the germline V gene, CDR1 is SGHTA and CDR2 is FQGNSA. The DNA for the CDR3 is TGTGCCAGCAGCTTATTTGCTGCAGGGGCCCAAGGAGGCCGGGGCTACACCTTC. Translated, it gives CASSLFAAGAQGGRGYTF.

The chain couples TRBV19 to TRBJ2-5; 7 nucleotides agree with TRBD1. The V gene's germline CDR1 is LNHDA and CDR2 SQIVND (reference sequence). J gave up 5 bases and V 6 bases, and 6 bases lay outside the gene matches. The CDR3 is 13 amino acids. The CDR3 spells CASRRQGLETQYF. The CDR3 bases are TGTGCCAGTAGGCGACAGGGATTGGAGACCCAGTACTTC. Filled out from reference TRBV19 and TRBJ2-5, the complete variable domain reads DGGITQSPKYLFRKEGQNVTLSCEQNLNHDAMYWYRQDPGQGLRLIYYSQIVNDFQKGDIAEGYSVSREKKESFPLTVTSAQKNPTAFYLCASRRQGLETQYFGPGTRLLVL.

The chain is built from TRBV7-2 and TRBJ2-7, with D unclear. Trimming pared 5 bases from V and 2 bases from J, leaving 10 bases between. Per the germline V gene, CDR1 is SGHTA and CDR2 is FQGNSA. The CDR3 length is 13 residues. This chain's CDR3 is CASSPRIAYEQYF. DNA for the CDR3: TGTGCCAGCAGCCCTAGAATCGCCTACGAGCAGTACTTC.

The chain is built from TRBV4-1 and TRBJ1-1, with D tentatively TRBD1 (5 bases). The CDR3 has 15 amino acids. Germline V gene sequence: CDR1 MGHRA, CDR2 YSYEKL. V was trimmed by 0 bases and J by 5 bases, leaving 13 bases between them. CDR3 sequence (DNA): TGCGCCAGCAGCCAAGATTCGTGGGGGGAAACTGAAGCTTTCTTT. Translating gives CASSQDSWGETEAFF.

The chain links TRBV9 to TRBJ2-1; perhaps TRBD2 as D (6 bases). Germline assignment: CDR1 SGDLS and CDR2 YYNGEE. The length of the CDR3 is 16 residues. V was trimmed by 0 bases and J by 9 bases, leaving 19 bases between them. In nucleotides, the CDR3 is TGTGCCAGCAGCGTAGCCCCTAGCGCGAATGGCTTTGAGCAGTTCTTC. Amino acids: CASSVAPSANGFEQFF.

V gene TRBV20-1 combines with J gene TRBJ2-1; D is uncertain. Per the germline V gene, CDR1 is DFQATT and CDR2 is SNEGSKA (reference sequence). The CDR3 extends over 11 amino acids. The V end lost 5 bases, the J end lost 9 bases, and 11 bases lay between the germline ends. The CDR3 here is CSALRVLEQFF. DNA for the CDR3: TGCAGTGCTTTACGGGTCCTTGAGCAGTTCTTC.

This clone appeared a single time. The chain is built from TRBV6-1 and TRBJ2-5; 7 bases agree with TRBD2. The germline CDR1 and CDR2 sequences are MNHNS and SASEGT. With V trimmed by 2 bases and J by 5 bases, 2 bases remained unmatched. This CDR3 region has 13 residues. The CDR3 DNA follows: TGTGCCAGCAGTGAATTGGGGGGGGAGACCCAGTACTTC. Its protein is CASSELGGETQYF.

This sequence joins TRBV18 and TRBJ1-2; D ambiguous. V was cut by 2 bases and J by 2 bases, with 15 bases left in between. CDR3 size: 16 residues. The germline V gene has CDR1 KGHSH and CDR2 LQKENI. This CDR3 reads CASSPETGKPNYGYTF. The CDR3 region has the DNA TGTGCCAGCTCACCAGAAACGGGAAAACCAAACTATGGCTACACCTTC.

The rearrangement uses TRBV4-1 and TRBJ2-2; the D gene is possibly TRBD2 (5 bases). The CDR3 covers 18 residues. With 0 bases removed from V and 2 bases from J, the gap between germline ends came to 16 bases. CDR1 and CDR2 from the germline V gene are MGHRA and YSYEKL. The CDR3 loop is CASSQESGNSVNTGELFF. In nucleotides, the CDR3 is TGCGCCAGCAGCCAAGAATCGGGGAATTCGGTTAACACCGGGGAGCTGTTTTTT.

The rearrangement links TRBV14 to TRBJ1-1; TRBD1 matches at 7 bases. The CDR3 consists of 15 residues. V lost 2 bases, J lost 0 bases, and 3 bases stayed unmatched. Germline V gene sequence: CDR1 SGHDN, CDR2 FVKESK. In DNA, the CDR3 is TGTGCCAGCAGCCAAACAGGGGAGGTGAACACTGAAGCTTTCTTT. Translation: CASSQTGEVNTEAFF.

This sequence joins TRBV7-6 and TRBJ1-2; TRBD1 might be the D (5 bases). From germline, CDR1 is SGHVS and CDR2 FNYEAQ. The CDR3 spans 16 residues. The V end lost 4 bases, the J end lost 3 bases, and 18 bases lay between the germline ends. CDR3 nucleotides: TGTGCCAGCAGCTCACTGAGGGACGGCGCGGACTATGGCTACACCTTC. This gives the protein CASSSLRDGADYGYTF.

This chain connects TRBV5-4 to TRBJ1-1; tentatively, D is TRBD1 (5 bases). The length of the CDR3 is 14 residues. V lost 4 bases and J 1 base, leaving 11 bases between the germline ends. Germline CDR1 and CDR2: SGHNT and YYREEE (reference sequence). The CDR3 sequence is CASSRGPTNTEAFF. DNA for the CDR3: TGTGCCAGCAGCCGGGGACCGACGAACACTGAAGCTTTCTTT.

V usage is TRBV5-6 and J usage is TRBJ2-3; 10 nucleotides agree with TRBD2. Germline V CDR1 and CDR2: SGHDT, YYEEEE. This CDR3 spans 15 amino acids. V lost 4 bases, J lost 2 bases, and 4 bases stayed unmatched. The CDR3 bases are TGTGCCAGCAGCGTCAGCGGGGGGGCCACAGATACGCAGTATTTT. Encoded protein: CASSVSGGATDTQYF.

This chain connects TRBV7-9 to TRBJ2-5; 8 bases align to TRBD1. This CDR3 has 15 residues. V was pared by 0 bases and J by 2 bases, with 2 bases of the junction left unmatched. The germline V gene encodes CDR1 SEHNR and CDR2 FQNEAQ (reference sequence). This chain's CDR3 is CASSLARTGQETQYF. The CDR3, as DNA: TGTGCCAGCAGCTTAGCCCGGACAGGGCAAGAGACCCAGTACTTC. Full variable domain (rest looked up from reference TRBV7-9 and TRBJ2-5): DTGVSQNPRHKITKRGQNVTFRCDPISEHNRLYWYRQTLGQGPEFLTYFQNEAQLEKSRLLSDRFSAERPKGSFSTLEIQRTEQGDSAMYLCASSLARTGQETQYFGPGTRLLVL.

V gene TRBV5-1 combines with J gene TRBJ2-7, with 11 nucleotides matching TRBD2. V lost 4 bases to trimming and J lost 4 bases; unmatched junction nucleotides: 10. The CDR3 runs 16 residues. CDR1 and CDR2 from the germline V gene are SGHRS and YFSETQ. The CDR3 reads CASSRGGLAEFYEQYF. In nucleotides, the CDR3 is TGCGCCAGCAGCAGGGGGGGACTAGCGGAATTTTACGAGCAGTACTTC.

The gene calls are TRBV6-5 and TRBJ2-2, with 10 bases aligning to TRBD2. Germline CDR1 and CDR2: MNHEY and SVGAGI. This CDR3 region has 16 residues. V dropped 0 bases and J dropped 7; count of bases not matched to a gene: 5. CDR3 loop: CASSYSFASGSGELFF. The CDR3 bases are TGTGCCAGCAGTTACTCGTTCGCTAGCGGGAGCGGGGAGCTGTTTTTT.